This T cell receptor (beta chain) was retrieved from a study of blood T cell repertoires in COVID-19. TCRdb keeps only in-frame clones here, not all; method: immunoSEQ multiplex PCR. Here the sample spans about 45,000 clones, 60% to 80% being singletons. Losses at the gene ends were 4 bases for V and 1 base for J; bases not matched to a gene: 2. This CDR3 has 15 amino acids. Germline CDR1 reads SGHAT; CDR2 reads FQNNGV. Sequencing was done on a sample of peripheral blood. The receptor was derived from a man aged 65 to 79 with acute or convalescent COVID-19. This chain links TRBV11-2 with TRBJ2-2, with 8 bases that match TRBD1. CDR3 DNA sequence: TGTGCCAGCAGCTGGGGGACAGGGAACACCGGGGAGCTGTTTTTT. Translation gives CASSWGTGNTGELFF.